Listed below are T cell receptor beta chains from one sample, sequenced in a study of radiation and T cells in renal cell carcinoma. TCRdb's table, derived via immunoSEQ multiplex PCR, lists solely in-frame clones and lacks some. This sample has about 49,000 clones, with 75% to 85% found just once. The sample in question was blood, obtained from a patient whose treatment included radiotherapy and nephrectomy. These receptors originate from an older woman with renal cell carcinoma. Both conserved end residues are part of each CDR3. A D gene is named only where the DNA matches it firmly. Some rows have no size entry. The others give once, few or many, or a class for an expanded clone.

abundance: few; d_gene: -; j_gene: TRBJ1-2; v_gene: TRBV6-5; CDR3nt: TGTGCCAGCAGCCCCCAGAGCGACTCTGGCTACACCTTC; CDR3aa: CASSPQSDSGYTF
abundance: once; d_gene: -; j_gene: TRBJ2-3; v_gene: TRBV19; CDR3nt: TGTGCCAGTACTGCGGAGGGAACAGATACGCAGTATTTT; CDR3aa: CASTAEGTDTQYF
abundance: -; d_gene: TRBD1; j_gene: TRBJ1-2; v_gene: TRBV6-4; CDR3nt: TGTGCCAGCAGTGCCCTCCCTACAGGGGCCTTCAACCCTGGGGGCTACACCTTC; CDR3aa: CASSALPTGAFNPGGYTF
abundance: few; d_gene: TRBD1; j_gene: TRBJ1-2; v_gene: TRBV6-1; CDR3nt: TGTGCCAGCAGATCGGGACAGCCGGAAAGCTACACCTTC; CDR3aa: CASRSGQPESYTF
abundance: -; d_gene: -; j_gene: TRBJ2-7; v_gene: TRBV30; CDR3nt: TGTGCCTGGCGGGACACGACCTACGAGCAGTACTTC; CDR3aa: CAWRDTTYEQYF
abundance: -; d_gene: -; j_gene: TRBJ2-1; v_gene: TRBV6-6; CDR3nt: TGTGCCAGCAGTCCGTGGAGGGCCTACAATGAGCAGTTCTTC; CDR3aa: CASSPWRAYNEQFF
abundance: -; d_gene: TRBD1; j_gene: TRBJ1-2; v_gene: TRBV11-2; CDR3nt: TGTGCCAGCAGCTCGATAGGGGGCGCCGTCGGTGGCTACACCTTC; CDR3aa: CASSSIGGAVGGYTF
abundance: -; d_gene: -; j_gene: TRBJ1-3; v_gene: TRBV30; CDR3nt: TGTGCCTGGAGTCAAGGAAACACCATATATTTT; CDR3aa: CAWSQGNTIYF
abundance: -; d_gene: TRBD1; j_gene: TRBJ1-5; v_gene: TRBV7-9; CDR3nt: TGTGCCAGCAGCTCCGGACAGGGAAACCATCAGCCCCAGCATTTT; CDR3aa: CASSSGQGNHQPQHF
abundance: few; d_gene: TRBD2; j_gene: TRBJ2-2; v_gene: TRBV9; CDR3nt: TGTGCCAGCAGCGTTTCTAGCGGGAGGGCCGGGGAGCTGTTTTTT; CDR3aa: CASSVSSGRAGELFF
abundance: -; d_gene: -; j_gene: TRBJ2-7; v_gene: TRBV9; CDR3nt: TGTGCCAGCAGCGTAGCTGGAGACGAGCAGTACTTC; CDR3aa: CASSVAGDEQYF
abundance: -; d_gene: TRBD1; j_gene: TRBJ1-6; v_gene: TRBV6-1; CDR3nt: TGTGCCAGCAGTGAGATGGGACAGAGTTCACCCCTCCACTTT; CDR3aa: CASSEMGQSSPLHF
abundance: few; d_gene: -; j_gene: TRBJ1-1; v_gene: TRBV30; CDR3nt: TGTGCCTGGAGTGTGGGACGGTGGAACACTGAAGCTTTCTTT; CDR3aa: CAWSVGRWNTEAFF
abundance: once; d_gene: -; j_gene: TRBJ2-1; v_gene: TRBV5-4; CDR3nt: TGTGCCAGCAGCTTGGATACCGGGGCGGGGAATGAGCAGTTCTTC; CDR3aa: CASSLDTGAGNEQFF
abundance: -; d_gene: TRBD2; j_gene: TRBJ2-5; v_gene: TRBV5-4; CDR3nt: TGTGCCAGCAGCCCCTCTAGCGGGGGGGGCGGGGTGGAGACCCAGTACTTC; CDR3aa: CASSPSSGGGGVETQYF
abundance: -; d_gene: -; j_gene: TRBJ2-7; v_gene: TRBV7-8; CDR3nt: TGTGCCAGCAGCTTAGGTGGCAGGGGAGACTACGAGCAGTACTTC; CDR3aa: CASSLGGRGDYEQYF